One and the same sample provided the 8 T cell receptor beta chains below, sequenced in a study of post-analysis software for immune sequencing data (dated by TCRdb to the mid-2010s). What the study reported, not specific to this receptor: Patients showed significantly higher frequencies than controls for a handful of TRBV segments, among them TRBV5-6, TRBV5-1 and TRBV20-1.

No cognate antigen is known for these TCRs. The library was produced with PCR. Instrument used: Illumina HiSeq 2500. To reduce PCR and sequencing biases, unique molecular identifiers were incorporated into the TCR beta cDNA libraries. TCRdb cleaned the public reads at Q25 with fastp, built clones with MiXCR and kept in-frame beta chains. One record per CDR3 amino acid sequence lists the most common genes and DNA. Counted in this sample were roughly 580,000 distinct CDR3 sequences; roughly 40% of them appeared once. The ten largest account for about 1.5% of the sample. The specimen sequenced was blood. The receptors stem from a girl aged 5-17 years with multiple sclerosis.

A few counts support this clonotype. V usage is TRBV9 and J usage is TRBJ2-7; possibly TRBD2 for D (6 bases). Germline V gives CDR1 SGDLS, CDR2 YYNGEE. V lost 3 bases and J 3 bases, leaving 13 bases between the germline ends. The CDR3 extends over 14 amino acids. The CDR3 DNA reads TGTGCCAGCAGCGGAGAGAGGAGGGGCTACGAGCAGTACTTC. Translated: CASSGERRGYEQYF.

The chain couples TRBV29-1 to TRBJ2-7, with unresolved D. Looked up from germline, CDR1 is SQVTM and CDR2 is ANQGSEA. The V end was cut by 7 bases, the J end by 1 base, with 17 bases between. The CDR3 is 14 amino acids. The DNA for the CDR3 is TGCAGCGCTGAGACTCAGGCGCCATCCTACGAGCAGTACTTC. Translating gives CSAETQAPSYEQYF.

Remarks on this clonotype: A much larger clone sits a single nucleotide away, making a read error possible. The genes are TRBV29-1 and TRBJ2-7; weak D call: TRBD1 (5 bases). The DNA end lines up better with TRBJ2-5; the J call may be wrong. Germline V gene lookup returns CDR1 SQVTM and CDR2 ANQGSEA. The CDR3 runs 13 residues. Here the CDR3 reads CSVVPVAGETQYF. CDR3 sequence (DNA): TGCAGCGTTGTTCCGGTGGCAGGGGAGACCCAGTACTTC.

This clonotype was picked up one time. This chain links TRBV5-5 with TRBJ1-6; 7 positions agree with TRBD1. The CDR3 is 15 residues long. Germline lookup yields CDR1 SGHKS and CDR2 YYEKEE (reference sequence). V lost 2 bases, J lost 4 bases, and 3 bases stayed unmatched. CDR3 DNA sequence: TGTGCCAGCAGCTTTGCAGGGGGATATAATTCACCCCTCCACTTT. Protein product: CASSFAGGYNSPLHF.

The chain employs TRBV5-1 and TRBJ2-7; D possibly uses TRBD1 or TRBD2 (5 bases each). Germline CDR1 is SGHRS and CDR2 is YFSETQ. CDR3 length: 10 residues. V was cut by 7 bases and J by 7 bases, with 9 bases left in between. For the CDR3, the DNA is TGCGCCAGCGGGGACCGTGAGCAGTACTTC. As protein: CASGDREQYF.

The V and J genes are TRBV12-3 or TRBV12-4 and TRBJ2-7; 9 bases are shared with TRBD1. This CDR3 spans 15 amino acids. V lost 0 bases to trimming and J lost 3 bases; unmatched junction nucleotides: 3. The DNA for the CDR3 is TGTGCCAGCAGTTTAGCCGGGACAGGGAGCTACGAGCAGTACTTC. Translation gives CASSLAGTGSYEQYF.

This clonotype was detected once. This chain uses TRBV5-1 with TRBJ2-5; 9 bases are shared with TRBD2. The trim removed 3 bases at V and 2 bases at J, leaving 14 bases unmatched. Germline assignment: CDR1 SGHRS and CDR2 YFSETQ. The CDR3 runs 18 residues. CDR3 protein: CASSYRPSSGSVQETQYF. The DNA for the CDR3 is TGCGCCAGCAGCTACCGCCCCAGTAGCGGGAGCGTGCAAGAGACCCAGTACTTC.

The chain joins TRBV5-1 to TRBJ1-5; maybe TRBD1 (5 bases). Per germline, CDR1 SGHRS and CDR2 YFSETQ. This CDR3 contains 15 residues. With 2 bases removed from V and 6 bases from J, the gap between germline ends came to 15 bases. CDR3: CASSLGEPRSQPQHF. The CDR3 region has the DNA TGCGCCAGCAGCTTAGGGGAACCGAGGAGTCAGCCCCAGCATTTT.